This passage covers 8 T cell receptor beta chains from one sample sequenced in a study of memory CD4+ T cells and cytomegalovirus serostatus. Data came from immunoSEQ multiplex PCR; TCRdb stores just in-frame clones and leaves some out. The repertoire consists of some 41,000 clones, with 79% occurring once and the leading ten covering around 0.72%. Single viable CD3+CD4+CD8-CD45RO+ cells were sorted as the memory CD4+ T cells. Material: memory CD4+ T cells from blood. The receptors stem from an adult in good health and CMV-seronegative.

The V gene is TRBV30, the J gene TRBJ2-3, with D hard to call. The V end was cut by 4 bases, the J end by 1 base, with 9 bases between. CDR1 GTSNPN and CDR2 SVGIG come from the germline V gene (reference sequence). This CDR3 contains 13 residues. DNA for the CDR3: TGTGCCTGGAAATTAGGCCGCACAGATACGCAGTATTTT. Translated: CAWKLGRTDTQYF. Full variable domain (outside the CDR3, taken from reference TRBV30 and TRBJ2-3): SQTIHQWPATLVQPVGSPLSLECTVEGTSNPNLYWYRQAAGRGLQLLFYSVGIGQISSEVPQNLSASRPQDRQFILSSKKLLLSDSGFYLCAWKLGRTDTQYFGPGTRLTVL.

The chain carries TRBV14 and TRBJ2-1; tentatively, D is TRBD1 or TRBD2 (6 bases each). Germline CDR1 is SGHDN and CDR2 is FVKESK. The ends were cut back, 7 bases at V and 4 bases at J, with 17 bases in the middle. CDR3 length: 15 amino acids. The CDR3 coding sequence is TGTGCCAGCAACACAGGGAGGTATTCTTACAATGAGCAGTTCTTC. Amino acid sequence: CASNTGRYSYNEQFF.

The chain links TRBV7-2 to TRBJ1-4, with TRBD1 identical over 7 bases. Per the germline V gene, CDR1 is SGHTA and CDR2 is FQGNSA. The junction had 3 bases not matched to a gene; V was cut back by 3 bases and J by 8 bases. The length of the CDR3 is 13 residues. The CDR3 region is CASSFRDREKLFF. The CDR3 DNA reads as TGTGCCAGCAGCTTTAGGGACAGAGAAAAACTGTTTTTT.

This chain links TRBV5-1 with TRBJ1-6; tentatively, D is TRBD1 (6 bases). With 5 bases removed from V and 7 bases from J, the gap between germline ends came to 19 bases. CDR3 length: 16 amino acids. Looked up from germline, CDR1 is SGHRS and CDR2 is YFSETQ. The CDR3 is CASRSGVGQGNSPLHF. CDR3 in DNA: TGCGCCAGCAGATCAGGCGTGGGCCAGGGGAATTCACCCCTCCACTTT.

This clone occurred a few times. J is TRBJ1-6 and V is TRBV2; D remains ambiguous. Deletions cut 7 bases from V and 7 bases from J, with 11 bases between. This CDR3 region has 13 residues. Germline V lookup: CDR1 SNHLY, CDR2 FYNNEI. The CDR3 protein is CASMEVANSPLHF. CDR3 coding DNA: TGTGCCAGCATGGAGGTGGCCAATTCACCCCTCCACTTT.

Comment on this clone: Germline is not matched at one junction end, which may reflect a read error. The J gene is TRBJ2-5, the V gene TRBV7-7; 10 nucleotides match TRBD2. Germline V gives CDR1 SSHAT, CDR2 FNYEAQ (reference sequence). This CDR3 spans 14 amino acids. In DNA, the CDR3 is TGTGCTAGCAGCCAGCGGGGGGGCAAAGAGACCCAGTACTTC. Residues: CASSQRGGKETQYF.

In regard to this clone: Other DNA sequences in the sample encode the same CDR3. J is TRBJ2-1 and V is TRBV7-8; D remains ambiguous. V lost 5 bases and J 0 bases, leaving 11 bases between the germline ends. Germline CDR1 and CDR2: SGHVS and FQNEAQ. The CDR3 is made up of 15 amino acids. DNA for the CDR3: TGTGCCAGCAGCCCTTTAGTTAGCTCCTACAATGAGCAGTTCTTC. Translation gives CASSPLVSSYNEQFF.

This clone showed up just once. J is TRBJ2-3 and V is TRBV29-1; 7 bases fit TRBD2. Germline CDR1 reads SQVTM; CDR2 reads ANQGSEA. The CDR3 has 13 residues. The V segment lost 8 bases and the J segment 2 bases; nucleotides outside the gene matches: 7. In nucleotides, the CDR3 is TGCAGCATCCCGGGGGGACTCACAGATACGCAGTATTTT. This encodes CSIPGGLTDTQYF.